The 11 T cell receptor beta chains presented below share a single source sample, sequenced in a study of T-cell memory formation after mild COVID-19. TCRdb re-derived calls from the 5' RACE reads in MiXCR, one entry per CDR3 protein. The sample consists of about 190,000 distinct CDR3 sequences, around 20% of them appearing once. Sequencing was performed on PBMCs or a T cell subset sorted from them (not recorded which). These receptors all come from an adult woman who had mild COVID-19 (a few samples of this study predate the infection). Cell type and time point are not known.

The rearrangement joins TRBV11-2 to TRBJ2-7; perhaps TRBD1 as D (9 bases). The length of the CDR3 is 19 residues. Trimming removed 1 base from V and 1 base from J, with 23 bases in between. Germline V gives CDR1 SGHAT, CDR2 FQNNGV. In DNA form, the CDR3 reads TGTGCCAGCAGCTTAGCGGGGGGGACAGGGTTCGTTTGGTCCTACGAGCAGTACTTC. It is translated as CASSLAGGTGFVWSYEQYF.

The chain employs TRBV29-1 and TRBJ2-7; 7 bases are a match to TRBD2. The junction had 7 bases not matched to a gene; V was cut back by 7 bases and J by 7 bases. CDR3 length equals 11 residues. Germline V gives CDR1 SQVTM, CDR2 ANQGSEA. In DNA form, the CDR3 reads TGCAGCGCCGCGTGGGGGGGGGAGCAGTACTTC. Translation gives CSAAWGGEQYF.

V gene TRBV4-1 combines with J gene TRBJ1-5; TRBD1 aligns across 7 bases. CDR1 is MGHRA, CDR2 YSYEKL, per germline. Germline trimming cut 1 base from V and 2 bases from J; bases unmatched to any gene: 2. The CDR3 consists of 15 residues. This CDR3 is CASSQGTGGNQPQHF. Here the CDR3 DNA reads TGCGCCAGCAGCCAAGGTACAGGGGGCAATCAGCCCCAGCATTTT.

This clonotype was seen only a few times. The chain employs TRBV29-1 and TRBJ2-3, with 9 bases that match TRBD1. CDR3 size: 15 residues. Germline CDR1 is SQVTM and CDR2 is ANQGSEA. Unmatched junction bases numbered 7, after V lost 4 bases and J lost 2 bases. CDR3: CSVARGTGNTDTQYF. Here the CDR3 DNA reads TGCAGCGTTGCTCGCGGGACAGGGAACACAGATACGCAGTATTTT.

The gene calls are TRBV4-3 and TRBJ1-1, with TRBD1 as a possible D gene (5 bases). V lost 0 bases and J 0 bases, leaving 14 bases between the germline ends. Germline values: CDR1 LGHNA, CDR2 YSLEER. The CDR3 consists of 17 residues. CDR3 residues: CASSQDSGLGMNTEAFF. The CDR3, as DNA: TGCGCCAGCAGCCAAGATTCAGGGTTGGGCATGAACACTGAAGCTTTCTTT.

CDR3 nucleotide sequence: TGTGCAAGTCGCTCAGTCTTGAGGAATGAGCAGTTCTTC. Amino acid sequence: CASRSVLRNEQFF. The rearrangement uses TRBV12-2 and TRBJ2-1. TRBV12-2 represents a pseudogene. The CDR3 loop spans 13 amino acids.

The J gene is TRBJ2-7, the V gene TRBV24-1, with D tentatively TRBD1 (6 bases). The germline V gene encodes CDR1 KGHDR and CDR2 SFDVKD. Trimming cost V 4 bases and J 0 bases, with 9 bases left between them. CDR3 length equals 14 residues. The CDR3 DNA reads TGTGCCACCAGTGACAGGACAGCCTCCTACGAGCAGTACTTC. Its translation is CATSDRTASYEQYF.

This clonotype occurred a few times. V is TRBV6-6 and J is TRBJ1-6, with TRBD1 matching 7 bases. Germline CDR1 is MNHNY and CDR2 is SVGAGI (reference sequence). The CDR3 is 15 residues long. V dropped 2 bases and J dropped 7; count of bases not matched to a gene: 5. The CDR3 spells CASSYPTGSNSPLHF. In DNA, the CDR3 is TGTGCCAGCAGTTACCCGACAGGGTCAAATTCACCCCTCCACTTT.

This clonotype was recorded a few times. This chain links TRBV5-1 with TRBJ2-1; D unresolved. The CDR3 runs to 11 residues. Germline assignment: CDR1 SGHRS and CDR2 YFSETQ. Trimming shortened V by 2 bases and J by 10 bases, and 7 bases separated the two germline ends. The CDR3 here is CASSLEFEQFF. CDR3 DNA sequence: TGCGCCAGCAGCTTAGAATTCGAGCAGTTCTTC.

CDR3 coding DNA: TGTGCCAGCAGCTTAACGGGACAGGGGACCACTGAAGCTTTCTTT. Its translation is CASSLTGQGTTEAFF. The rearrangement links TRBV7-2 to TRBJ1-1; 10 positions match TRBD1. The CDR3 is 15 residues long. The junction had 4 bases not matched to a gene; V was cut back by 2 bases and J by 4 bases. CDR1 is SGHTA, CDR2 FQGNSA, per germline.

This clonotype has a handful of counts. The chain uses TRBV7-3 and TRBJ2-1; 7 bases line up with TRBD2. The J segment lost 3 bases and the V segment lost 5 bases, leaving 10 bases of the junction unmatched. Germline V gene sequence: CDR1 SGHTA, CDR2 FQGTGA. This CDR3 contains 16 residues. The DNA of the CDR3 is TGTGCCAGCAGCCCCCGAGGGCTAGCGGACTACAATGAGCAGTTCTTC. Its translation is CASSPRGLADYNEQFF.